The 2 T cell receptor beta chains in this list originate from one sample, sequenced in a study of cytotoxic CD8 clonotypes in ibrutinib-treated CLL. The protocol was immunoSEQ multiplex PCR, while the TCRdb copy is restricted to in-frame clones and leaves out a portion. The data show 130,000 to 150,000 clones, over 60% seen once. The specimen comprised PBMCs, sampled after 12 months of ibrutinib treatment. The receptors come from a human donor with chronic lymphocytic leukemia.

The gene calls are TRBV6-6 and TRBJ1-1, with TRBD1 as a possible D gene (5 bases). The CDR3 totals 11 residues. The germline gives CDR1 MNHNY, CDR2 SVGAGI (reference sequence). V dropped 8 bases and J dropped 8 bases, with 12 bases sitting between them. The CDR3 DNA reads TGTGCCAGCCAGGGAGGGCCCGAAGCTTTCTTT. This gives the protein CASQGGPEAFF.

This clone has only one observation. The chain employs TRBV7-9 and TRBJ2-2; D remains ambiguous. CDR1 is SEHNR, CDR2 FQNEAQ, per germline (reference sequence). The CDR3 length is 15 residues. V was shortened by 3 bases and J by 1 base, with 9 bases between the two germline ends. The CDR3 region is CASSLRAENTGELFF. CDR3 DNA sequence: TGTGCCAGCAGCTTGCGCGCGGAGAACACCGGGGAGCTGTTTTTT.